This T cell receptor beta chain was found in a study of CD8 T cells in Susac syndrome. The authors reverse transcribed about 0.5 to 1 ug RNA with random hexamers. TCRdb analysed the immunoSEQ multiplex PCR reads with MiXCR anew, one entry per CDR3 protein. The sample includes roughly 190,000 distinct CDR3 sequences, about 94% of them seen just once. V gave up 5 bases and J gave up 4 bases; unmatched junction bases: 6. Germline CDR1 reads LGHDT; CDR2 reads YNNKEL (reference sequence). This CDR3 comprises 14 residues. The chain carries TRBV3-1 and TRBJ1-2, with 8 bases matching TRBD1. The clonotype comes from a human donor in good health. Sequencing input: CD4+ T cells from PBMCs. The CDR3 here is CASSRTGNPYGYTF. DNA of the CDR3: TGTGCCAGCAGCAGGACAGGGAATCCCTATGGCTACACCTTC. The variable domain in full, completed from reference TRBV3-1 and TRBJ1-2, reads DTAVSQTPKYLVTQMGNDKSIKCEQNLGHDTMYWYKQDSKKFLKIMFSYNNKELIINETVPNRFSPKSPDKAHLNLHINSLELGDSAVYFCASSRTGNPYGYTFGSGTRLTVV.